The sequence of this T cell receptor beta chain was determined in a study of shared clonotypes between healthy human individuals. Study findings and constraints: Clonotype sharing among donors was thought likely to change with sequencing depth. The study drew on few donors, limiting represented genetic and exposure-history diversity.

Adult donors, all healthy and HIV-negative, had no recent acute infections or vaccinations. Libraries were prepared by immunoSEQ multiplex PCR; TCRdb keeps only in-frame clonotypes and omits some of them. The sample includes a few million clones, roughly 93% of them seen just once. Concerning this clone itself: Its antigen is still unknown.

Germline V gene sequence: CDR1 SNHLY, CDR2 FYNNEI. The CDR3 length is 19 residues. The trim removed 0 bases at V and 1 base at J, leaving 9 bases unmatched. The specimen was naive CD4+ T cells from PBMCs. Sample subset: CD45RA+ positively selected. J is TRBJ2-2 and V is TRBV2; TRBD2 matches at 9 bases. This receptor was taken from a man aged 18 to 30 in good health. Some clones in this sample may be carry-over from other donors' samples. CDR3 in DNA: TGTGCCAGCAGTGAAGCGCTTAGGGGCGGGAGGGAGAACACCGGGGAGCTGTTTTTT. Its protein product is CASSEALRGGRENTGELFF.